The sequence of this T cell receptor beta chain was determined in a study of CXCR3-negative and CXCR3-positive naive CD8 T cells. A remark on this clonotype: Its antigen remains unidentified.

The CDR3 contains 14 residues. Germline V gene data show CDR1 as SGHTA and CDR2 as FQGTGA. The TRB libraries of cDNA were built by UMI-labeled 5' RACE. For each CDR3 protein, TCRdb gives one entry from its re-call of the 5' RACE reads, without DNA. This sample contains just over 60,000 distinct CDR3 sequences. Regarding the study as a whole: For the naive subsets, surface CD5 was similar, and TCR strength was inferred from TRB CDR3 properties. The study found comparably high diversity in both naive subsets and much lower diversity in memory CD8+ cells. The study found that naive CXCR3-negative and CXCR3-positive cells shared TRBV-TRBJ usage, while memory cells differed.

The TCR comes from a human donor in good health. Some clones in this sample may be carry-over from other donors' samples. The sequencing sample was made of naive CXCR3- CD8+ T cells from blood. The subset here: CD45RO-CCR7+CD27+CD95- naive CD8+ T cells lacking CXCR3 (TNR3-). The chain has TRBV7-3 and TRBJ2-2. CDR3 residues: CASSSGKFAGELFF.